The 7 T cell receptor beta chains below come from one sample, sequenced in a study of blood T cell repertoires in COVID-19. Assay: immunoSEQ multiplex PCR; the TCRdb copy retains only in-frame clones and omits some. The sample holds 150,000 or so clones, 81% seen once. Material: PBMCs or T cells enriched from blood (not recorded which). Receptor source: a middle-aged woman with acute COVID-19.

This clone was found once. V and J are TRBV7-2 and TRBJ1-5; D perhaps matches TRBD1 (6 bases). The CDR3 covers 15 residues. Trimming stripped 3 bases from V and 5 bases from J, with 14 bases between. Germline V CDR1 and CDR2: SGHTA, FQGNSA. DNA for the CDR3: TGTGCCAGCAGCTTTATCTTGGGGGCTTATCAGCCCCAGCATTTT. Translated, it gives CASSFILGAYQPQHF.

J is TRBJ2-1 and V is TRBV6-5, with a weak D call TRBD2 (5 bases). CDR1 is MNHEY, CDR2 SVGAGI, per germline. V dropped 5 bases and J dropped 6 bases, with 14 bases sitting between them. The CDR3 length is 14 residues. In DNA form, the CDR3 reads TGTGCCAGCAGTCGGGGTGGTAAGGGCAATGAGCAGTTCTTC. Protein: CASSRGGKGNEQFF.

The gene calls are TRBV2 and TRBJ2-7; 8 bases match TRBD1. The CDR3 extends over 15 amino acids. Trimming at V came to 6 bases and at J to 3 bases, leaving 10 bases not matched to a gene. Germline values: CDR1 SNHLY, CDR2 FYNNEI. DNA of the CDR3: TGTGCCAGCAGCAGAGACCAGGGGGCTAACTACGAGCAGTACTTC. It is translated as CASSRDQGANYEQYF.

This clone was picked up a small number of times. This chain uses TRBV19 with TRBJ1-6; D is perhaps TRBD1 (6 bases). The CDR3 consists of 14 residues. Germline CDR1 reads LNHDA; CDR2 reads SQIVND (reference sequence). V shed 6 bases and J shed 10 bases, with 16 bases lying between them. CDR3 residues: CASRRGQFGSPLHF. Written as DNA, the CDR3 is TGTGCCAGTAGACGAGGACAGTTTGGCTCACCCCTCCACTTT.

The chain recombines TRBV5-1 with TRBJ2-1; TRBD2 matches 7 bases. This CDR3 comprises 17 residues. V was clipped by 0 bases and J by 8 bases; unmatched bases: 14. The V gene's germline CDR1 is SGHRS and CDR2 YFSETQ. CDR3 residues: CASSLGPGSGGRDEQFF. In DNA, the CDR3 is TGCGCCAGCAGCTTGGGTCCCGGGAGCGGAGGGAGGGATGAGCAGTTCTTC.

DNA for the CDR3: TGTGCCAGCAGCCAAGGGTGGGGCAGAACTGAGAGAAGGGGTGAAAAACTGTTTTTT. This codes for CASSQGWGRTERRGEKLFF. This sequence joins TRBV3-1 (or the pseudogene TRBV3-2) and TRBJ1-4, with a weak D call TRBD1 (5 bases). The germline gives CDR1 LGHDT, CDR2 YNNKEL (reference sequence). The CDR3 runs to 19 residues. V shed 1 base and J shed 7 bases, with 25 bases lying between them.

J is TRBJ2-1 and V is TRBV2, with 12 positions matching TRBD2. Germline V CDR1 and CDR2: SNHLY, FYNNEI. The CDR3 length is 20 residues. V lost 6 bases to trimming and J lost 5 bases; unmatched junction nucleotides: 20. The CDR3 DNA sequence: TGTGCCAGCAGAATCAGACGGACTAGCGGGATTTCCCGCCTCAACAATGAGCAGTTCTTC. Protein: CASRIRRTSGISRLNNEQFF.